The 28 T cell receptor beta chains below were found in one sample sequenced in a study of T-cell reconstitution after alpha-beta-depleted transplantation in children. Researchers prepared the TCRbeta library using unique molecular identifiers, the study reports. TCRdb reprocessed the PCR reads with MiXCR, giving one entry per CDR3 protein. The profile shows around 490,000 distinct CDR3 sequences, 11% of them singletons. The source material was PBMCs, mostly from graft donor cells, sampled 180 days after TCRalphabeta/CD19-depleted stem cell transplant. These receptors all come from a female patient between 2 and 15 years old who had a stem cell transplant for aplastic anemia, so the T cells may come from the graft donor.

This clonotype was counted a few times. The V gene is TRBV5-1, the J gene TRBJ1-1; 8 nucleotides match TRBD1. This CDR3 is built from 14 residues. Per germline, CDR1 SGHRS and CDR2 YFSETQ. J lost 8 bases, V lost 3 bases, and 9 bases had no gene match. For the CDR3, the DNA is TGCGCCAGCAGCTCTGCCGGGACAGGAGGAGAAGCTTTCTTT. It specifies CASSSAGTGGEAFF.

This rearrangement joins TRBV3-1 to TRBJ2-7; D unresolved. Trimming removed 0 bases from V and 4 bases from J, with 13 bases in between. Germline lookup yields CDR1 LGHDT and CDR2 YNNKEL (reference sequence). The CDR3 extends over 15 amino acids. CDR3 protein: CASSQDAPVGYEQYV. For the CDR3, the DNA is TGTGCCAGCAGCCAAGATGCGCCAGTCGGATACGAGCAGTACGTC.

V is TRBV5-6 and J is TRBJ2-7, with D tentatively TRBD1 (5 bases). Per germline, CDR1 SGHDT and CDR2 YYEEEE. This CDR3 spans 14 amino acids. V was shortened by 7 bases and J by 2 bases, with 16 bases between the two germline ends. For the CDR3, the DNA is TGTGCCAGCTATTATCAGGGAACAACCTACGAGCAGTACGTC. It translates to CASYYQGTTYEQYV.

This clonotype occurred a few times. The chain couples TRBV20-1 to TRBJ2-1; 11 bases match TRBD2. The CDR3 runs 15 residues. CDR1 is DFQATT and CDR2 is SNEGSKA in the germline V gene (reference sequence). The junction had 10 bases not matched to a gene; V was cut back by 6 bases and J by 6 bases. The CDR3 reads CSASGGTSGPNEQFF. The CDR3 coding sequence is TGCAGTGCCTCTGGCGGGACTAGCGGCCCCAATGAGCAGTTCTTC.

This clonotype has more than one count but fewer than ten. The chain links TRBV27 to TRBJ2-5, with D perhaps TRBD2 (5 bases). The CDR3 is made up of 16 amino acids. The germline V gene encodes CDR1 MNHEY and CDR2 SMNVEV (reference sequence). Trimming pared 2 bases from V and 1 base from J, leaving 14 bases between. The CDR3 nucleotides read TGTGCCAGCAGTTTAACCCACGCGGGCCTCCAAGAGACCCAGTACTTC. As protein: CASSLTHAGLQETQYF.

This clonotype turned up a few times. This rearrangement joins TRBV7-2 to TRBJ2-3; 8 bases line up with TRBD2. CDR3 size: 18 residues. V dropped 0 bases and J dropped 1; count of bases not matched to a gene: 9. CDR1 and CDR2 (germline): SGHTA, FQGNSA. This CDR3 is CASSLALRLREGTDTQYF. CDR3 DNA: TGTGCCAGCAGCTTAGCCCTACGTTTGCGGGAGGGCACAGATACGCAGTATTTT.

This chain links TRBV2 with TRBJ1-5, with D possibly being TRBD1 (6 bases). The CDR3 runs to 15 residues. Germline values: CDR1 SNHLY, CDR2 FYNNEI. V lost 10 bases, J lost 2 bases, and 18 bases lay in between. The CDR3 protein is CATTRGREGNQPQHF. The DNA of the CDR3 is TGTGCCACCACCCGGGGGCGCGAGGGCAATCAGCCCCAGCATTTT.

The chain links TRBV11-1 to TRBJ2-1; no reliable D call. Germline CDR1 SGHAT, CDR2 FQDESV (reference sequence). V lost 0 bases, J lost 0 bases, and 21 bases lay in between. The CDR3 totals 20 residues. The CDR3 DNA is TGTGCCAGCAGCTTAGCTGGTGGCTCCCCAACAAGTCGCTCCTACAATGAGCAGTTCTTC. Translated, it gives CASSLAGGSPTSRSYNEQFF.

The chain uses TRBV28 and TRBJ2-2; TRBD2 is a possible D gene (5 bases). The germline V and J ends were trimmed by 2 bases and 3 bases, with 10 bases remaining between them. The CDR3 has 15 amino acids. CDR1 and CDR2 (germline): MDHEN, SYDVKM. The CDR3 region is CASSLPKRYTGELFF. In nucleotides, the CDR3 is TGTGCCAGCAGTTTACCCAAGCGGTACACCGGGGAGCTGTTTTTT.

This clonotype was counted between two and nine times. This sequence joins TRBV28 and TRBJ1-4, with 7 bases matching TRBD1. The CDR3 is 17 residues long. Trimming cost V 2 bases and J 7 bases; bases outside gene matches: 13. Germline assignment: CDR1 MDHEN and CDR2 SYDVKM. CDR3 in DNA: TGTGCCAGCAGTTTAGGGACAGACTCCATCTCAAGTGAAAAACTGTTTTTT. It translates to CASSLGTDSISSEKLFF.

This clonotype was observed a handful of times. The gene calls are TRBV5-1 and TRBJ1-2; D gene uncertain. With 0 bases removed from V and 0 bases from J, the gap between germline ends came to 6 bases. Germline CDR1 reads SGHRS; CDR2 reads YFSETQ. The CDR3 is 14 residues long. CDR3 DNA sequence: TGCGCCAGCAGCTTGGAGGGAGCTAACTATGGCTACACCTTC. Translation gives CASSLEGANYGYTF.

This clonotype was counted between two and nine times. The chain has TRBV6-2 or TRBV6-3 and TRBJ2-7; D is unresolved. The CDR3 is 15 amino acids. V lost 2 bases to trimming and J lost 9 bases, with 20 bases between them. Per germline, CDR1 MNHEY and CDR2 SVGEGT. The CDR3 DNA reads as TGTGCCAGCAGTTACGCGTTCGGTCTTTCCACGGGGCAGTACTTC. Protein sequence: CASSYAFGLSTGQYF.

This clonotype was counted only a few times. The rearrangement links TRBV4-3 to TRBJ2-7; the D gene is possibly TRBD1 (5 bases). Germline V gives CDR1 LGHNA, CDR2 YSLEER. The V gene lost 4 bases and the J gene lost 3 bases, with 10 bases spanning the gap. The CDR3 sequence is 13 residues long. The chain's CDR3 is CASSPGRDYEQYF. Here the CDR3 DNA reads TGCGCCAGCAGCCCGGGCAGGGACTACGAGCAGTACTTC.

This clonotype was observed many times. The J gene is TRBJ2-1, the V gene TRBV7-9; D perhaps matches TRBD2 (6 bases). The CDR3 consists of 14 residues. Between the trimmed V and J ends, which lost 2 bases and 4 bases, there was a span of 9 bases. CDR1 and CDR2 (germline): SEHNR, FQNEAQ (reference sequence). CDR3 coding DNA: TGTGCCAGCAGCTTATTGGAGGGTTACAATGAGCAGTTCTTC. The encoded protein is CASSLLEGYNEQFF.

This clonotype was found many times. The chain recombines TRBV5-5 with TRBJ2-4; 9 bases fit TRBD2. Germline V gene data show CDR1 as SGHKS and CDR2 as YYEKEE (reference sequence). V was clipped by 0 bases and J by 8 bases; unmatched bases: 3. This CDR3 region has 14 residues. The chain's CDR3 is CASSLAGGRDIQYF. The CDR3 nucleotides are TGTGCCAGCAGCTTGGCCGGCGGGAGGGACATTCAGTACTTC.

The sample holds a few counts of this clonotype. The chain uses TRBV10-3 and TRBJ2-1; D is ambiguous. The germline V gene has CDR1 ENHRY and CDR2 SYGVKD. CDR3 length equals 14 residues. The V gene lost 6 bases and the J gene lost 5 bases, with 14 bases spanning the gap. The CDR3 loop is CAIRGSVVDNEQFF. CDR3 bases: TGTGCCATCAGGGGGTCGGTGGTTGACAATGAGCAGTTCTTC.

This clonotype was counted between two and nine times. V usage is TRBV11-2 and J usage is TRBJ2-3; a weak D match, TRBD2 (6 bases). V lost 3 bases and J lost 5, with 15 bases in between. Germline values: CDR1 SGHAT, CDR2 FQNNGV. This CDR3 region has 15 residues. The CDR3: CASSFSSDVGDTQYF. The DNA for the CDR3 is TGTGCCAGCAGCTTTTCTAGCGATGTGGGAGATACGCAGTATTTT. Supplemented by reference TRBV11-2 and TRBJ2-3, the full variable domain reads EAGVAQSPRYKIIEKRQSVAFWCNPISGHATLYWYQQILGQGPKLLIQFQNNGVVDDSQLPKDRFSAERLKGVDSTLKIQPAKLEDSAVYLCASSFSSDVGDTQYFGPGTRLTVL.

In its sample, this clonotype was seen a few times. This rearrangement joins TRBV28 to TRBJ1-1; a possible D gene is TRBD1 (5 bases). V lost 6 bases and J lost 6, with 11 bases in between. The CDR3 length is 12 residues. Looked up from germline, CDR1 is MDHEN and CDR2 is SYDVKM. CDR3 loop: CASREGWAEAFF. The CDR3 nucleotides read TGTGCCAGCAGGGAGGGGTGGGCTGAAGCTTTCTTT.

This chain uses TRBV10-3 with TRBJ2-1; D ambiguous. Trimming left V 8 bases short and J 10 bases short, with 6 bases between. The CDR3 sequence is 9 residues long. CDR1 is ENHRY, CDR2 SYGVKD, per germline. This chain's CDR3 is CAIGKEQFF. DNA for the CDR3: TGTGCCATCGGAAAAGAGCAGTTCTTC.

This clonotype was seen more than once but under ten times. The genes are TRBV5-5 and TRBJ2-1; D is undetermined. The ends were cut back, 4 bases at V and 10 bases at J, with 9 bases in the middle. The CDR3 has 11 amino acids. CDR1 is SGHKS and CDR2 is YYEKEE in the germline V gene (reference sequence). Written as DNA, the CDR3 is TGTGCCAGCAGCCCTTTGGGAGAGCAGTTCTTC. This gives the protein CASSPLGEQFF.

This clonotype has at least ten counts. This rearrangement joins TRBV27 to TRBJ2-5, with D perhaps matching TRBD2 (6 bases). With 2 bases removed from V and 0 bases from J, the gap between germline ends came to 7 bases. CDR3 length: 14 residues. Germline V gene data show CDR1 as MNHEY and CDR2 as SMNVEV (reference sequence). CDR3 DNA sequence: TGTGCCAGCAGTTTAGGAGGGAACCAAGAGACCCAGTACTTC. This translates into CASSLGGNQETQYF.

The V call is TRBV7-2, the J call TRBJ2-5; TRBD1 or TRBD2 may be the D gene (5 bases each). There are 15 residues in the CDR3. The V and J ends lost 7 bases and 5 bases respectively, with 20 bases between them. Per germline, CDR1 SGHTA and CDR2 FQGNSA. CDR3 in DNA: TGTGCCAGCACCCGCGGAAGGGGAGTCGCGGAGACCCAGTACTTC. This gives the protein CASTRGRGVAETQYF.

This chain joins TRBV7-2 and TRBJ2-5, with 7 positions matching TRBD2. Germline-derived CDR1 and CDR2 are SGHTA and FQGNSA. J was trimmed by 4 bases and V by 1 base; bases with no gene match: 6. The CDR3 is 15 amino acids. CDR3 nucleotide sequence: TGTGCCAGCAGCTTAGACGGGAGGAGGGGAGAGACCCAGTACTTC. Its translation is CASSLDGRRGETQYF.

The chain couples TRBV12-3 or TRBV12-4 to TRBJ2-7; the match to TRBD2 covers 9 bases. With V trimmed by 3 bases and J by 9 bases, 6 bases remained unmatched. The CDR3 loop spans 13 amino acids. The CDR3 here is CASSFLAGVRQYV. Written as DNA, the CDR3 is TGTGCCAGCAGTTTCTTAGCGGGAGTTCGGCAGTACGTC.

This clonotype was picked up a small number of times. The chain joins TRBV24-1 to TRBJ2-3; 16 bases are a match to TRBD2. Unmatched junction bases numbered 4, after V lost 0 bases and J lost 2 bases. The CDR3 sequence is 19 residues long. Per germline, CDR1 KGHDR and CDR2 SFDVKD. This chain's CDR3 is CATSDLRGTSGRATDTQYF. DNA of the CDR3: TGTGCCACCAGTGATTTGCGCGGGACTAGCGGGAGGGCCACAGATACGCAGTATTTT.

This chain uses TRBV7-8 with TRBJ1-2; D unclear. Germline lookup yields CDR1 SGHVS and CDR2 FQNEAQ. The CDR3 has 13 residues. The V and J ends lost 0 bases and 10 bases respectively, with 12 bases between them. The CDR3 spells CASSLAQRDSYTF. The CDR3 DNA sequence: TGTGCCAGCAGCTTAGCGCAAAGGGATTCCTACACCTTC.

The V and J genes are TRBV7-6 and TRBJ1-2; D gene unclear. CDR1 and CDR2 from the germline V gene are SGHVS and FNYEAQ. The CDR3 contains 15 residues. V dropped 5 bases and J dropped 7 bases, with 20 bases sitting between them. The CDR3 DNA sequence: TGTGCCAGCAGCCAATCACCCGGCGCAGAGGGTGGCTACACCTTC. It encodes CASSQSPGAEGGYTF.

This clonotype was picked up many times. The chain has TRBV29-1 and TRBJ2-3; TRBD2 matches 7 bases. Germline V gives CDR1 SQVTM, CDR2 ANQGSEA. CDR3 size: 14 residues. The V and J ends lost 2 bases and 2 bases, in that order; junction bases with no gene match: 4. In DNA form, the CDR3 reads TGCAGCGTTGAAATGGGACTAACCACAGATACGCAGTATTTT. As protein: CSVEMGLTTDTQYF.